These 21 T cell receptor beta chains came from one sample sequenced in a study of blood T cell repertoires in COVID-19. Clones were sequenced by immunoSEQ multiplex PCR, and TCRdb holds only the in-frame ones, with some missing. Of 250,000 to 400,000 clones in the sample, more than 70% are singletons; the top ten hold approximately 1.6%. The sample taken for sequencing was peripheral blood. These receptors were obtained from a woman younger than 45 with COVID-19, enrolled during active disease.

The V call is TRBV19, the J call TRBJ2-4, with D possibly TRBD1 on 6 matching bases. The CDR3 contains 14 residues. The germline V gene has CDR1 LNHDA and CDR2 SQIVND (reference sequence). V was shortened by 4 bases and J by 8 bases, with 15 bases between the two germline ends. The CDR3 nucleotides are TGTGCCAGTAGTAACCAGGGGTTTGTCCACATTCAGTACTTC. This translates into CASSNQGFVHIQYF.

Points on this clone: This is likely an artifact of a read error, given a far larger clone one base away. At the DNA level, this CDR3 is encoded by other sequences in the same sample as well. J is TRBJ1-1 and V is TRBV19; no clear D gene. V lost 3 bases to trimming and J lost 4 bases, with 6 bases between them. CDR3 length: 12 residues. Germline CDR1 reads LNHDA; CDR2 reads SQIVND (reference sequence). The CDR3 DNA reads TGTGCCAGTAGTATGGGAGGCACTGAAGCTTTCTTT. The encoded protein is CASSMGGTEAFF.

The V gene is TRBV5-8, the J gene TRBJ1-5; 8 bases align to TRBD1. Germline V CDR1 and CDR2: SGHTS, YDEGEE. Trimming cost V 4 bases and J 5 bases; bases outside gene matches: 5. The CDR3 totals 14 residues. The DNA for the CDR3 is TGTGCCAGCAGCACCGGACAGGGTCATCAGCCCCAGCATTTT. Translation: CASSTGQGHQPQHF.

This chain connects TRBV2 to TRBJ2-3; 8 bases line up with TRBD2. The J segment lost 0 bases and the V segment lost 3 bases, leaving 5 bases of the junction unmatched. The CDR3 extends over 16 amino acids. Germline V gene sequence: CDR1 SNHLY, CDR2 FYNNEI. CDR3 coding DNA: TGTGCCAGCAGTGAGTCCCGGGGGGGGAGCACAGATACGCAGTATTTT. Its translation: CASSESRGGSTDTQYF. Full variable domain (outside the CDR3, taken from reference TRBV2 and TRBJ2-3): EPEVTQTPSHQVTQMGQEVILRCVPISNHLYFYWYRQILGQKVEFLVSFYNNEISEKSEIFDDQFSVERPDGSNFTLKIRSTKLEDSAMYFCASSESRGGSTDTQYFGPGTRLTVL.

V and J are TRBV2 and TRBJ2-5; maybe TRBD1 (6 bases). Trimming took off 10 bases at V and 1 base at J, with 16 bases between the two ends. Looked up from germline, CDR1 is SNHLY and CDR2 is FYNNEI. CDR3 size: 14 residues. In DNA form, the CDR3 reads TGTGCCATGGTACCGATGGGGGCCCAAGAGACCCAGTACTTC. Its protein is CAMVPMGAQETQYF.

This chain connects TRBV11-2 to TRBJ2-3, with TRBD2 matching over 12 bases. CDR1 is SGHAT and CDR2 is FQNNGV in the germline V gene. After removal of 5 bases from V and 5 bases from J, the junction contained 5 bases not matched to a gene. This CDR3 spans 15 amino acids. The CDR3 region is CASSETSGGGDTQYF. The CDR3 DNA reads as TGTGCCAGCAGCGAGACTAGCGGGGGAGGAGATACGCAGTATTTT.

The CDR3: CASSYSIWGGDEAFF. The CDR3 DNA sequence: TGTGCCAGCAGTTACTCGATCTGGGGAGGGGATGAAGCTTTCTTT. V gene TRBV6-5 combines with J gene TRBJ1-1; D is possibly TRBD1 (5 bases). The CDR3 is 15 amino acids. Trimming took 0 bases from V and 7 from J, leaving 15 bases between them. The germline V gene encodes CDR1 MNHEY and CDR2 SVGAGI.

This chain connects TRBV2 to TRBJ1-2; no clear D gene. The CDR3 is 13 residues long. In germline, CDR1 is SNHLY, CDR2 FYNNEI. V gave up 4 bases and J gave up 8 bases, with 14 bases separating them. As DNA, the CDR3 is TGTGCCAGCAGTGTTTCACGCCCGGGAGGCTACACCTTC. Amino acids: CASSVSRPGGYTF. Looking up the rest from reference TRBV2 and TRBJ1-2 gives the full variable domain: EPEVTQTPSHQVTQMGQEVILRCVPISNHLYFYWYRQILGQKVEFLVSFYNNEISEKSEIFDDQFSVERPDGSNFTLKIRSTKLEDSAMYFCASSVSRPGGYTFGSGTRLTVV.

V and J are TRBV18 and TRBJ1-1; TRBD1 is a possible D gene (5 bases). Germline loops: CDR1 KGHSH, CDR2 LQKENI. The CDR3 has 13 amino acids. Trimming took off 3 bases at V and 4 bases at J, with 9 bases between the two ends. CDR3 nucleotide sequence: TGTGCCAGCTCACCCGTGGGGGGCACTGAAGCTTTCTTT. Translated: CASSPVGGTEAFF.

This clone was seen many times. Other DNA sequences of this sample code for an identical CDR3. The rearrangement links TRBV15 to TRBJ2-1; 8 bases map to TRBD1. Germline V gene data show CDR1 as LNHNV and CDR2 as YYDKDF (reference sequence). Unmatched junction bases numbered 1, after V lost 1 base and J lost 2 bases. The CDR3 is made up of 15 amino acids. In DNA form, the CDR3 reads TGTGCCACCAGCAGAGGGACAGGGACCTACAATGAGCAGTTCTTC. It specifies CATSRGTGTYNEQFF.

The gene calls are TRBV3-1 (or the pseudogene TRBV3-2) and TRBJ2-2, with 10 bases lining up with TRBD2. The germline V gene has CDR1 LGHDT and CDR2 YNNKEL (reference sequence). The CDR3 is 16 residues long. Trimming took 2 bases from V and 7 from J; bases not matched to a gene: 7. The CDR3 coding sequence is TGTGCCAGCAGCCAAATCAGCGGGGGGGCCATCGGGGAGCTGTTTTTT. Protein product: CASSQISGGAIGELFF.

CDR3 loop: CATRKDRVQNTEAFF. The CDR3 bases are TGTGCCACCCGCAAGGACAGGGTGCAGAACACTGAAGCTTTCTTT. The chain employs TRBV27 and TRBJ1-1, with TRBD1 matching over 8 bases. The CDR3 is 15 residues long. V shed 10 bases and J 1 base; nucleotides not matched to a gene: 11. Germline V gives CDR1 MNHEY, CDR2 SMNVEV (reference sequence).

CDR3 DNA sequence: TGTGCCAGCAGCTTGGACAGGGGGATTGGGACCCAGTACTTC. It codes for CASSLDRGIGTQYF. The rearrangement uses TRBV5-5 and TRBJ2-5; 8 nucleotides align to TRBD1. The CDR3 is made up of 14 amino acids. CDR1 SGHKS and CDR2 YYEKEE come from the germline V gene (reference sequence). V lost 0 bases and J lost 7; bases outside the gene matches: 5. Full variable domain (remainder filled in from reference TRBV5-5 and TRBJ2-5): DAGVTQSPTHLIKTRGQQVTLRCSPISGHKSVSWYQQVLGQGPQFIFQYYEKEERGRGNFPDRFSARQFPNYSSELNVNALLLGDSALYLCASSLDRGIGTQYFGPGTRLLVL.

DNA for the CDR3: TGTGCCAGCAGTCCGGGGGGGGTGGCTTTCTTT. It is translated as CASSPGGVAFF. This chain joins TRBV6-5 and TRBJ1-1, with a weak D call TRBD1 (5 bases). V lost 5 bases to trimming and J lost 11 bases, with 12 bases between them. Germline loops: CDR1 MNHEY, CDR2 SVGAGI. The CDR3 length is 11 residues.

V gene TRBV7-2 combines with J gene TRBJ1-1; no reliable D call. Trimming pared 3 bases from V and 2 bases from J, leaving 7 bases between. The CDR3 is 13 residues long. Germline CDR1 and CDR2: SGHTA and FQGNSA. The CDR3 loop reads CASSFNINTEAFF. The CDR3 DNA reads as TGTGCCAGCAGCTTCAACATAAACACTGAAGCTTTCTTT.

The rearrangement links TRBV7-6 to TRBJ1-4, with unresolved D. This CDR3 comprises 16 residues. From germline, CDR1 is SGHVS and CDR2 FNYEAQ. V gave up 1 base and J gave up 2 bases, with 11 bases separating them. The CDR3 region has the DNA TGTGCCAGCAGCTTAGAGGTTGCGGGTACTAATGAAAAACTGTTTTTT. Its translation: CASSLEVAGTNEKLFF.

The chain combines TRBV19 with TRBJ1-5, with 7 bases lining up with TRBD1. The CDR3 covers 15 residues. The V gene's germline CDR1 is LNHDA and CDR2 SQIVND (reference sequence). J lost 3 bases, V lost 3 bases, and 5 bases had no gene match. The CDR3 reads CASSMYGTANQPQHF. CDR3 bases: TGTGCCAGTAGTATGTATGGGACAGCCAATCAGCCCCAGCATTTT.

J is TRBJ2-1 and V is TRBV7-2; 13 nucleotides agree with TRBD2. The CDR3 contains 16 residues. Germline V gives CDR1 SGHTA, CDR2 FQGNSA. The V gene end was trimmed by 1 base and the J gene end by 5 bases; junction bases not matched to a gene: 2. The CDR3 reads CASSLVGLAGHNEQFF. CDR3 in DNA: TGTGCCAGCAGCTTAGTGGGACTAGCGGGGCACAATGAGCAGTTCTTC. The full variable domain, completed using reference TRBV7-2 and TRBJ2-1, is GAGVSQSPSNKVTEKGKDVELRCDPISGHTALYWYRQSLGQGLEFLIYFQGNSAPDKSGLPSDRFSAERTGGSVSTLTIQRTQQEDSAVYLCASSLVGLAGHNEQFFGPGTRLTVL.

The rearrangement links TRBV10-3 to TRBJ1-5; D is perhaps TRBD1 (6 bases). Germline V lookup: CDR1 ENHRY, CDR2 SYGVKD. V dropped 3 bases and J dropped 1 base, with 10 bases sitting between them. This CDR3 is built from 15 residues. The CDR3 loop is CAISDGTRSNQPQHF. DNA of the CDR3: TGTGCCATCAGTGACGGGACAAGAAGCAATCAGCCCCAGCATTTT.

The CDR3 bases are TGTGCCATCAGTGAAGGGGCGCCAGGGGGTATAAACACCATATATTTT. It is translated as CAISEGAPGGINTIYF. The chain carries TRBV10-3 and TRBJ1-3; 7 positions agree with TRBD1. The V and J ends lost 3 bases and 6 bases, in that order; junction bases with no gene match: 11. CDR1 is ENHRY and CDR2 is SYGVKD in the germline V gene. This CDR3 is built from 16 residues.

V and J are TRBV7-9 and TRBJ1-2; the match to TRBD1 covers 7 bases. Germline CDR1 is SEHNR and CDR2 is FQNEAQ (reference sequence). The CDR3 covers 15 residues. The junction had 6 bases not matched to a gene; V was cut back by 1 base and J by 4 bases. The CDR3 loop is CASSLEVTGSYGYTF. As DNA, the CDR3 is TGTGCCAGCAGCTTAGAGGTGACAGGGTCCTATGGCTACACCTTC.